What follows are 8 T cell receptor beta chains derived from one specimen sequenced in a study of blood T cells in healthy people across ages. Through a sample-barcoded 5' primer and a J-beta primer mix, a second PCR was run for 7 to 11 cycles. MiXCR, run by TCRdb on the 5' RACE reads, gives a single entry per CDR3 protein. The table lists about 1 million distinct CDR3 sequences, 35% to 50% of them singletons, with approximately 20% in the top ten. Material for sequencing was blood. Receptor source: a woman aged 55-69 years in good health.

This clonotype was counted a few times. V gene TRBV18 combines with J gene TRBJ2-1, with TRBD1 identical over 9 bases. CDR1 is KGHSH and CDR2 is LQKENI in the germline V gene. V shed 1 base and J 4 bases; nucleotides not matched to a gene: 5. The CDR3 loop spans 16 amino acids. CDR3 sequence (DNA): TGTGCCAGCTCACCACAGGCCGGGACAGGGTACAATGAGCAGTTCTTC. Its translation: CASSPQAGTGYNEQFF.

This CDR3 reads CASSSSAAGYETQYF. CDR3 nucleotide sequence: TGTGCCAGCAGTTCATCGGCGGCGGGGTATGAGACCCAGTACTTC. The V call is TRBV27, the J call TRBJ2-4; D might be TRBD2 (6 bases). The J call is doubtful: the DNA matches TRBJ2-5 better. Germline lookup yields CDR1 MNHEY and CDR2 SMNVEV (reference sequence). The CDR3 consists of 15 residues.

The chain links TRBV12-3 or TRBV12-4 to TRBJ1-5; D gene uncertain. The CDR3 spans 20 residues. Trimming cost V 0 bases and J 4 bases, with 25 bases left between them. The CDR3 DNA sequence: TGTGCCAGCAGTTTAGCGCGGGAGTTGCCCCCTCTGAGTGCAAATCAGCCCCAGCATTTT. Amino acid sequence: CASSLARELPPLSANQPQHF.

The rearrangement uses TRBV5-6 and TRBJ2-4, with 12 bases fitting TRBD2. Matching the DNA end better, TRBJ2-7 makes the J call doubtful. The length of the CDR3 is 17 residues. Germline V gene data show CDR1 as SGHDT and CDR2 as YYEEEE. In DNA, the CDR3 is TGTGCCAGCAGCCCTTCCTGGACTAGCGGGAACTCCTACGAGCAGTACTTC. Protein: CASSPSWTSGNSYEQYF.

The CDR3 DNA reads TGTGCCAGCAGCTTAGGCCATGAAGAGACCCAGTACTTC. Residues: CASSLGHEETQYF. The J gene is TRBJ2-5, the V gene TRBV7-9, with unresolved D. CDR3 length: 13 residues. CDR1 and CDR2 (germline): SEHNR, FQNEAQ (reference sequence). The V end lost 1 base, the J end lost 3 bases, and 6 bases lay between the germline ends.

The V call is TRBV25-1, the J call TRBJ2-3; TRBD1 aligns across 11 bases. Germline V lookup: CDR1 MGHDK, CDR2 SYGVNS. The J segment lost 2 bases and the V segment lost 4 bases, leaving 11 bases of the junction unmatched. The CDR3 length is 18 residues. The CDR3 region has the DNA TGTGCCAGCAGTGCTTGGAAAGGACAGGGGGCCGACACAGATACGCAGTATTTT. Protein: CASSAWKGQGADTDTQYF. The entire variable domain, with the rest obtained from reference TRBV25-1 and TRBJ2-3, is as follows: EADIYQTPRYLVIGTGKKITLECSQTMGHDKMYWYQQDPGMELHLIHYSYGVNSTEKGDLSSESTVSRIRTEHFPLTLESARPSHTSQYLCASSAWKGQGADTDTQYFGPGTRLTVL.

The chain combines TRBV5-1 with TRBJ2-1; no firm D call. Trimming shortened V by 0 bases and J by 3 bases, and 16 bases separated the two germline ends. The CDR3 contains 17 residues. Germline V lookup: CDR1 SGHRS, CDR2 YFSETQ. The chain's CDR3 is CASSLAGLRKGYNEQFF. CDR3 DNA: TGCGCCAGCAGCTTGGCCGGTTTGCGGAAGGGCTACAATGAGCAGTTCTTC. Full variable domain (remainder filled in from reference TRBV5-1 and TRBJ2-1): KAGVTQTPRYLIKTRGQQVTLSCSPISGHRSVSWYQQTPGQGLQFLFEYFSETQRNKGNFPGRFSGRQFSNSRSEMNVSTLELGDSALYLCASSLAGLRKGYNEQFFGPGTRLTVL.

The J gene is TRBJ2-7, the V gene TRBV6-1; D gene unclear. The germline gives CDR1 MNHNS, CDR2 SASEGT. This CDR3 comprises 12 residues. The V gene lost 0 bases and the J gene lost 6 bases, with 6 bases spanning the gap. CDR3 coding DNA: TGTGCCAGCAGTGAAGCGGCCAGCGAGCAGTACTTC. Protein sequence: CASSEAASEQYF.